This TCR beta chain was sequenced during a study of cytomegalovirus exposure and HLA in healthy donors. Study background: A previous analysis identified fewer than 130 million unique TCR beta sequences derived from approximately 190 million T cells. Broader study findings: With high specificity and sensitivity, the classifier reportedly diagnosed cytomegalovirus status. Later analysis demonstrated an association between a missense DCLRE1C variant and TCR beta V- and J-gene trimming. Within the data, a cluster of highly shared sequence variants was likely a sequencing artifact.

PCR used 60 Vbeta primers and 13 Jbeta primers. The table came from immunoSEQ multiplex PCR; TCRdb's copy has only in-frame clones and leaves some out. The sample data list about 88,000 clones. Notes on this clone: Its antigen is not known.

Germline CDR1 reads SGDLS; CDR2 reads YYNGEE. The CDR3 runs 15 residues. Unmatched junction bases numbered 5, after V lost 3 bases and J lost 3 bases. The chain is built from TRBV9 and TRBJ1-4; 7 nucleotides agree with TRBD1. Sample: PBMCs. This receptor was taken from a girl aged 5 to 17 in good health and CMV-seropositive. The CDR3 reads CASSAEGTANEKLFF. CDR3 in DNA: TGTGCCAGCAGCGCGGAAGGGACAGCTAATGAAAAACTGTTTTTT.